These 23 T cell receptor beta chains share one sample of origin, sequenced in a study of T cells in Graves' hyperthyroidism and ophthalmopathy. Amplified TCR beta CDR3 regions derived from RNA transcripts. TCR CDR3 regions were first amplified by RT-PCR with HTBI primers. TCRdb passed the multiplex PCR reads through MiXCR, listing each CDR3 protein once. The profile covers fewer than 800,000 distinct CDR3 sequences, with about 15% appearing a single time and 8.4% taken by the ten largest. The material sequenced was blood. The receptors stem from a man between 18 and 35 years old with Graves' hyperthyroidism.

This clonotype was found a few times. The rearrangement uses TRBV20-1 and TRBJ1-5, with 11 bases identical to TRBD1. Germline V gives CDR1 DFQATT, CDR2 SNEGSKA (reference sequence). The CDR3 loop spans 14 amino acids. With V trimmed by 2 bases and J by 5 bases, 2 bases remained unmatched. The CDR3 nucleotides are TGCAGTGCTAGACGGACAGGGGGCGATCAGCCCCAGCATTTT. This gives the protein CSARRTGGDQPQHF.

As for this clonotype: Germline is not matched at one junction end, which may reflect a read error. The chain combines TRBV28 with TRBJ2-7; 10 nucleotides agree with TRBD1. There are 19 residues in the CDR3. Germline values: CDR1 MDHEN, CDR2 SYDVKM. The DNA of the CDR3 is TGTGCCGGCAGTTCCCGGGACAGGGGACTTCCGACTAGCCCCTACGAGCAGTACTTC. It specifies CAGSSRDRGLPTSPYEQYF.

There are many counts of this clonotype. The chain employs TRBV28 and TRBJ2-5; 10 nucleotides line up with TRBD2. CDR1 is MDHEN, CDR2 SYDVKM, per germline. The CDR3 loop spans 17 amino acids. The V gene end was trimmed by 3 bases and the J gene end by 5 bases; junction bases not matched to a gene: 12. The CDR3 region is CASSFGAGGPFWETQYF. Written as DNA, the CDR3 is TGTGCCAGCAGTTTCGGAGCGGGAGGGCCGTTCTGGGAGACCCAGTACTTC.

Ten or more counts support this clonotype. V usage is TRBV3-1 and J usage is TRBJ2-5, with unresolved D. The germline gives CDR1 LGHDT, CDR2 YNNKEL (reference sequence). There are 13 residues in the CDR3. V was shortened by 2 bases and J by 4 bases, with 8 bases between the two germline ends. The DNA for the CDR3 is TGTGCCAGCAGCCAACAACCAGGAGAGACCCAGTACTTC. Protein: CASSQQPGETQYF.

In this sample, this clonotype turned up many times. V is TRBV18 and J is TRBJ1-1; 9 bases are shared with TRBD1. The J segment lost 0 bases and the V segment lost 3 bases, leaving 2 bases of the junction unmatched. The germline V gene encodes CDR1 KGHSH and CDR2 LQKENI. The CDR3 spans 15 residues. CDR3 nucleotides: TGTGCCAGCTCACCGGGACAGGGATTGAACACTGAAGCTTTCTTT. Amino acids: CASSPGQGLNTEAFF. The full variable domain, in which reference TRBV18 and TRBJ1-1 provide the parts outside the CDR3, is NAGVMQNPRHLVRRRGQEARLRCSPMKGHSHVYWYRQLPEEGLKFMVYLQKENIIDESGMPKERFSAEFPKEGPSILRIQQVVRGDSAAYFCASSPGQGLNTEAFFGQGTRLTVV.

This clonotype appeared many times. V gene TRBV3-1 combines with J gene TRBJ2-7; D unclear. In germline, CDR1 is LGHDT, CDR2 YNNKEL (reference sequence). This CDR3 is 14 amino acids long. The V and J ends lost 2 bases and 2 bases respectively, with 10 bases between them. This CDR3 is CASSQNQSPYEQYF. Written as DNA, the CDR3 is TGTGCCAGCAGCCAAAACCAAAGTCCCTACGAGCAGTACTTC.

A single count supports this clonotype. The V and J genes are TRBV6-1 and TRBJ2-5; 8 positions agree with TRBD1. Germline V gene sequence: CDR1 MNHNS, CDR2 SASEGT. This CDR3 region has 18 residues. Unmatched junction bases numbered 13, after V lost 3 bases and J lost 1 base. CDR3 sequence: CASSDLDLVGTGQETQYF. The CDR3 coding sequence is TGTGCCAGCAGTGATCTGGATCTAGTTGGGACAGGCCAAGAGACCCAGTACTTC.

In its sample, this clonotype was seen many times. This chain connects TRBV28 to TRBJ2-7; no definite D call. Trimming shortened V by 4 bases and J by 3 bases, and 10 bases separated the two germline ends. The germline CDR1 and CDR2 sequences are MDHEN and SYDVKM. The CDR3 is 13 amino acids. The CDR3 here is CASSSGRNYEQYF. Here the CDR3 DNA reads TGTGCCAGCAGTTCGGGTCGGAACTACGAGCAGTACTTC.

In this sample, this clonotype turned up a few times. CDR3 in DNA: TGTGCCAGCAGCCGGGCGGCGGGAGGGCCACATACGCAGTATTTT. This codes for CASSRAAGGPHTQYF. The chain recombines TRBV7-3 with TRBJ2-3; TRBD2 aligns across 9 bases. V lost 5 bases and J lost 7; bases outside the gene matches: 10. This CDR3 has 15 residues. In germline, CDR1 is SGHTA, CDR2 FQGTGA.

V gene TRBV10-3 combines with J gene TRBJ2-3, with TRBD2 matching over 10 bases. The CDR3 is made up of 15 amino acids. The germline V gene has CDR1 ENHRY and CDR2 SYGVKD. V lost 6 bases and J lost 0; bases outside the gene matches: 3. CDR3 nucleotide sequence: TGTGCCATCAGCCTAGCGGGAGATAGCACAGATACGCAGTATTTT. Translation gives CAISLAGDSTDTQYF.

The chain has TRBV7-9 and TRBJ2-1; tentative D call: TRBD2 (6 bases). Deletions cut 5 bases from V and 6 bases from J, with 20 bases between. The CDR3 covers 16 residues. The germline CDR1 and CDR2 sequences are SEHNR and FQNEAQ (reference sequence). In nucleotides, the CDR3 is TGTGCCAGCAGCCTAACGGAAACGGGAGTAGGCAATGAGCAGTTCTTC. It translates to CASSLTETGVGNEQFF.

Only one count was recorded for this clonotype. With a much larger clone just one base away, this may be a read error. The V gene is TRBV7-2, the J gene TRBJ2-7; D is unresolved. This CDR3 is built from 11 residues. Germline V CDR1 and CDR2: SGHTA, FQGNSA. With 4 bases removed from V and 7 bases from J, the gap between germline ends came to 8 bases. CDR3 in amino acids: CASSYFGEQYF. The CDR3 bases are TGTGCCAGCAGCTACTTTGGGGAGCAGTACTTC.

This clonotype was counted at least ten times. This rearrangement joins TRBV20-1 to TRBJ2-7; D ambiguous. Trimming pared 2 bases from V and 2 bases from J, leaving 13 bases between. Germline V gives CDR1 DFQATT, CDR2 SNEGSKA (reference sequence). This CDR3 spans 14 amino acids. DNA for the CDR3: TGCAGTGCTAGATATTGGCAATCGACCTACGAGCAGTACTTC. This sequence encodes CSARYWQSTYEQYF.

The chain joins TRBV2 to TRBJ1-3; D unresolved. Germline assignment: CDR1 SNHLY and CDR2 FYNNEI. V lost 8 bases and J 4 bases, leaving 9 bases between the germline ends. The length of the CDR3 is 12 residues. The CDR3 bases are TGTGCCAGCCAAGCCCCCGGAAACACCATATATTTT. Protein product: CASQAPGNTIYF.

This clonotype was observed a few times. V usage is TRBV2 and J usage is TRBJ2-7, with D possibly being TRBD2 (5 bases). The V gene lost 6 bases and the J gene lost 7 bases, with 19 bases spanning the gap. The germline CDR1 and CDR2 sequences are SNHLY and FYNNEI. The CDR3 is 14 residues long. The CDR3 DNA sequence: TGTGCCAGCAGCTTAGACCAAGCCAGGAGGGAGCAGTACTTC. It specifies CASSLDQARREQYF.

This clonotype has a count of ten or more. This sequence joins TRBV6-1 and TRBJ2-7, with a tentative D call TRBD2 (6 bases). The V and J ends lost 5 bases and 0 bases respectively, with 14 bases between them. Germline-derived CDR1 and CDR2 are MNHNS and SASEGT. There are 15 residues in the CDR3. The CDR3 reads CASSSSAGRSYEQYF. Here the CDR3 DNA reads TGTGCCAGCAGTTCCTCAGCGGGCCGCTCCTACGAGCAGTACTTC.

This clonotype was observed many times. The V and J genes are TRBV11-2 and TRBJ2-7, with 9 positions matching TRBD2. The CDR3 loop spans 16 amino acids. Trimming cost V 0 bases and J 4 bases; bases outside gene matches: 7. Germline V lookup: CDR1 SGHAT, CDR2 FQNNGV. Here the CDR3 reads CASSLDLSGSVYEQYF. The CDR3 nucleotides read TGTGCCAGCAGCTTAGATCTTAGCGGGAGCGTGTACGAGCAGTACTTC.

The V and J genes are TRBV2 and TRBJ2-3, with TRBD1 identical over 8 bases. Germline values: CDR1 SNHLY, CDR2 FYNNEI. V gave up 6 bases and J gave up 4 bases; unmatched junction bases: 3. The CDR3 length is 13 residues. Here the CDR3 DNA reads TGTGCCAGCAGGGACAGGGTCCCAGATACGCAGTATTTT. Protein sequence: CASRDRVPDTQYF.

This clonotype has a count of ten or more. This chain uses TRBV28 with TRBJ2-5; 7 bases match TRBD2. The CDR3 consists of 17 residues. Germline CDR1 and CDR2: MDHEN and SYDVKM. Trimming at V came to 2 bases and at J to 3 bases, leaving 12 bases not matched to a gene. Here the CDR3 DNA reads TGTGCCAGCAGTTTAAGATATAGCGGGTCTGGAAAAGAGACCCAGTACTTC. Encoded protein: CASSLRYSGSGKETQYF.

The chain links TRBV6-5 to TRBJ2-1, with 10 bases that match TRBD2. The germline V gene encodes CDR1 MNHEY and CDR2 SVGAGI. CDR3 size: 16 residues. Trimming took 2 bases from V and 3 from J; bases not matched to a gene: 4. The CDR3 region has the DNA TGTGCCAGCAGTTACCAAGCGGGAGGGTTCTACAATGAGCAGTTCTTC. Amino acids: CASSYQAGGFYNEQFF.

This clonotype was counted a few times. The genes are TRBV6-1 and TRBJ2-2, with 10 bases that match TRBD1. From germline, CDR1 is MNHNS and CDR2 SASEGT. CDR3 length: 16 residues. V lost 6 bases and J lost 4; bases outside the gene matches: 8. Here the CDR3 DNA reads TGTGCCAGCAGGGCTACCGGGACAGGGGCCACCGGGGAGCTGTTTTTT. Amino acid sequence: CASRATGTGATGELFF.

This clonotype has ten or more counts. The chain carries TRBV18 and TRBJ2-7, with D perhaps assigned TRBD1 or TRBD2 (5 bases each). The germline V and J ends were trimmed by 2 bases and 6 bases, with 14 bases remaining between them. The CDR3 consists of 14 residues. Germline-derived CDR1 and CDR2 are KGHSH and LQKENI. Written as DNA, the CDR3 is TGTGCCAGCTCACCAGAAGCGCGAGGGGTCGAGCAGTACTTC. Protein: CASSPEARGVEQYF. Based on the CDR3 plus reference TRBV18 and TRBJ2-7, the full variable domain is NAGVMQNPRHLVRRRGQEARLRCSPMKGHSHVYWYRQLPEEGLKFMVYLQKENIIDESGMPKERFSAEFPKEGPSILRIQQVVRGDSAAYFCASSPEARGVEQYFGPGTRLTVT.

The V call is TRBV19, the J call TRBJ1-2; no clear D gene. Germline CDR1 reads LNHDA; CDR2 reads SQIVND (reference sequence). CDR3 length equals 13 residues. The germline V and J ends were trimmed by 10 bases and 9 bases, with 21 bases remaining between them. The CDR3, as DNA: TGTGCCACAAAAGATAGGTCCACTGTCAGCTACACCTTC. This sequence encodes CATKDRSTVSYTF.